This passage covers 9 T cell receptor beta chains from one sample sequenced in a study of T cell responses to AZD1222 COVID-19 vaccine. Measured with immunoSEQ multiplex PCR; TCRdb has only the in-frame clones, and not every one. Of 100,000 or so clones in the sample, about 86% were seen once. Sequencing was performed on peripheral blood, taken on day 0 of AZD1222 vaccination. These receptors were collected from an adult in good health.

This clone came up a few times. The chain combines TRBV30 with TRBJ2-2, with 8 bases that match TRBD2. The germline V gene encodes CDR1 GTSNPN and CDR2 SVGIG (reference sequence). The CDR3 loop spans 17 amino acids. V trimming: 2 bases; J trimming: 5 bases; junction bases outside the gene matches: 13. The CDR3: CAWSRLAGTGGTGELFF. CDR3 sequence (DNA): TGTGCCTGGAGTAGATTAGCGGGGACCGGAGGTACCGGGGAGCTGTTTTTT.

In nucleotides, the CDR3 is TGTGCCAGCAGTTTTAGGAGACAGACCCATAAGTACTCCTACGCCGGAAACACCATATATTTT. It translates to CASSFRRQTHKYSYAGNTIYF. The chain recombines TRBV28 with TRBJ1-3, with D tentatively TRBD1 (5 bases). This CDR3 is 21 amino acids long. Germline CDR1 MDHEN, CDR2 SYDVKM. V lost 3 bases and J 4 bases, leaving 31 bases between the germline ends.

This chain connects TRBV14 to TRBJ2-5; TRBD2 agrees at 12 bases. After removal of 4 bases from V and 5 bases from J, the junction contained 8 bases not matched to a gene. Per germline, CDR1 SGHDN and CDR2 FVKESK. The CDR3 is 16 residues long. DNA for the CDR3: TGTGCCAGCAGCCGTAGACTAGCGGGAGCGGGGGAGACCCAGTACTTC. Translating it yields CASSRRLAGAGETQYF.

V is TRBV5-5 and J is TRBJ1-2; maybe TRBD1 (5 bases). V lost 5 bases and J lost 5, with 13 bases in between. This CDR3 spans 13 amino acids. CDR1 and CDR2 (germline): SGHKS, YYEKEE (reference sequence). The chain's CDR3 is CASSPDSIYGYTF. CDR3 bases: TGTGCCAGCAGTCCCGACAGTATATATGGCTACACCTTC.

The V and J genes are TRBV19 and TRBJ1-2; D uncertain. The germline V gene has CDR1 LNHDA and CDR2 SQIVND (reference sequence). The germline V and J ends were trimmed by 0 bases and 11 bases, with 13 bases remaining between them. The CDR3 covers 13 residues. Here the CDR3 DNA reads TGTGCCAGTAGTATAGATTTCCGGGCAGAATACACCTTC. It yields the protein CASSIDFRAEYTF.

V usage is TRBV5-4 and J usage is TRBJ2-1; no reliable D call. CDR1 SGHNT and CDR2 YYREEE come from the germline V gene (reference sequence). Trimming took off 4 bases at V and 1 base at J, with 9 bases between the two ends. This CDR3 is 14 amino acids long. The CDR3 reads CASSKRESYNEQFF. The DNA for the CDR3 is TGTGCCAGCAGCAAGCGCGAGTCCTACAATGAGCAGTTCTTC.

The rearrangement links TRBV15 to TRBJ1-1; D is perhaps TRBD1 (6 bases). Per the germline V gene, CDR1 is LNHNV and CDR2 is YYDKDF (reference sequence). The CDR3 loop spans 13 amino acids. The CDR3 region is CATSDRLNTEAFF. Here the CDR3 DNA reads TGTGCTACCTCAGACAGGCTGAACACTGAAGCTTTCTTT.

CDR3 nucleotides: TGTGCCAGCAGCGGCCTAGCTAACTATGGCTACACCTTC. It codes for CASSGLANYGYTF. This chain connects TRBV14 to TRBJ1-2, with D uncertain. The CDR3 consists of 13 residues. Germline V gene lookup returns CDR1 SGHDN and CDR2 FVKESK. The ends were cut back, 5 bases at V and 0 bases at J, with 7 bases in the middle.

This clone was seen only once. The chain employs TRBV7-3 and TRBJ2-5; TRBD1 might be the D (5 bases). CDR3 length: 17 amino acids. Trimming removed 5 bases from V and 2 bases from J, with 21 bases in between. The germline V gene has CDR1 SGHTA and CDR2 FQGTGA. CDR3 bases: TGTGCCAGCAGCCAGGGTAAGGGAACTCTACCACAAGAGACCCAGTACTTC. Encoded protein: CASSQGKGTLPQETQYF.